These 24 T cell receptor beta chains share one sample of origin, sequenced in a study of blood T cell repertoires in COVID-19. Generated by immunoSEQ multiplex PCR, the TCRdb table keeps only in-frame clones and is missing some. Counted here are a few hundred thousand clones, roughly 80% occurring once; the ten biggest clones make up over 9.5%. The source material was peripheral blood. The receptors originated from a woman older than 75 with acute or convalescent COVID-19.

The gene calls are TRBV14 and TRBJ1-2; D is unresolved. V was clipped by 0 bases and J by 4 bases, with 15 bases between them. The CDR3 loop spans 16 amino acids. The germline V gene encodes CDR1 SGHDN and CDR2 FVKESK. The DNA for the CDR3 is TGTGCCAGCAGCCAAGATCTTCCGGGGAGCGGCTATGGCTACACCTTC. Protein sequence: CASSQDLPGSGYGYTF.

In DNA form, the CDR3 reads TGCGCCAGCAGCTTGGTGTCTAGCGGGAGTAGCGGGACCCAGTACTTC. This gives the protein CASSLVSSGSSGTQYF. J is TRBJ2-5 and V is TRBV5-1; the match to TRBD2 covers 10 bases. Germline CDR1 reads SGHRS; CDR2 reads YFSETQ. The V and J ends lost 0 bases and 7 bases, in that order; junction bases with no gene match: 9. CDR3 length equals 16 residues.

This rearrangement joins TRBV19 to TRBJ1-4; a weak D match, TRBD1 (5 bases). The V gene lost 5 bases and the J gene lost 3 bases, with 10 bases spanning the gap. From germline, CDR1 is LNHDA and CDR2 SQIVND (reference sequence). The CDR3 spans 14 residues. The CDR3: CASSPGPANEKLFF. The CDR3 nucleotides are TGTGCCAGTAGTCCAGGGCCGGCTAATGAAAAACTGTTTTTT.

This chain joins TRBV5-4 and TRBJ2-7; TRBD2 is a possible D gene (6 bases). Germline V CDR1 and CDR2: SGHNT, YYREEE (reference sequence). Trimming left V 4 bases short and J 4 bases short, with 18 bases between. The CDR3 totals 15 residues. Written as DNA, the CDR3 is TGTGCCAGCAGCCCGGGCGGGACTGGGTTATACGAGCAGTACTTC. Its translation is CASSPGGTGLYEQYF.

Here the CDR3 reads CASSGQGGYEQYF. In nucleotides, the CDR3 is TGTGCCAGTTCGGGACAGGGTGGTTACGAGCAGTACTTC. The genes are TRBV11-2 and TRBJ2-7; the match to TRBD1 covers 9 bases. V gave up 9 bases and J gave up 4 bases; unmatched junction bases: 7. Germline CDR1 reads SGHAT; CDR2 reads FQNNGV. The CDR3 is 13 amino acids.

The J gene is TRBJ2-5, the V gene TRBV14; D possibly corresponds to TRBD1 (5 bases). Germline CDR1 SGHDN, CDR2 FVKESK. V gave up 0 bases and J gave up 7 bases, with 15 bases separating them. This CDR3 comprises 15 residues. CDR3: CASSQETAGHGTQYF. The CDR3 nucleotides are TGTGCCAGCAGCCAAGAAACCGCAGGGCATGGGACCCAGTACTTC.

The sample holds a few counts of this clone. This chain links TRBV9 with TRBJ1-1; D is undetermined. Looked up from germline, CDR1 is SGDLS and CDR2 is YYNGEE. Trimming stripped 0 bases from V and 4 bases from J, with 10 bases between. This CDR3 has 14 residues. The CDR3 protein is CASSVVAGATEAFF. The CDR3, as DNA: TGTGCCAGCAGCGTAGTTGCGGGCGCCACTGAAGCTTTCTTT.

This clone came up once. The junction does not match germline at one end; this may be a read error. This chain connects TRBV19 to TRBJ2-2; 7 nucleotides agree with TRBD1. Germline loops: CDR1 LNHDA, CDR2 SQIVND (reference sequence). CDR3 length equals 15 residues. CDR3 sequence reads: CASSLDRVGTGELFF. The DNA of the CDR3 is TGTGCCAGTAGTCTAGACAGGGTAGGGACCGGGGAGCTGTTTTTT.

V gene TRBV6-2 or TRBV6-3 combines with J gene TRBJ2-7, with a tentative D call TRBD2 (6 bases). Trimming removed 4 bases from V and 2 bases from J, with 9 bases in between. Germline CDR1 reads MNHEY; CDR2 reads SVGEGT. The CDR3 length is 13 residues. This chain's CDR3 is CASSWTTPYEQYF. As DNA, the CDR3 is TGTGCCAGCAGTTGGACTACCCCCTACGAGCAGTACTTC.

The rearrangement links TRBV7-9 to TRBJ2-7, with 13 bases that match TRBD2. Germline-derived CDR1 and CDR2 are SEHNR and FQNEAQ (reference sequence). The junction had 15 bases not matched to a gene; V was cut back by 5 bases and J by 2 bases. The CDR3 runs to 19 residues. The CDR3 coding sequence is TGTGCCAGCAGCCGAACCGCCGGGACTAGCGGGGCCTTCGCCTACGAGCAGTACTTC. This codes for CASSRTAGTSGAFAYEQYF.

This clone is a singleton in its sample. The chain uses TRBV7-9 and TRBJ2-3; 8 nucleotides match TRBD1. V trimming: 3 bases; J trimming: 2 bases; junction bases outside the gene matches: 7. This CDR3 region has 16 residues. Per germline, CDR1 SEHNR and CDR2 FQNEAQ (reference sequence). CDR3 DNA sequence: TGTGCCAGCAGCTTTCGGCCAGGGGGCCCCACAGATACGCAGTATTTT. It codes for CASSFRPGGPTDTQYF.

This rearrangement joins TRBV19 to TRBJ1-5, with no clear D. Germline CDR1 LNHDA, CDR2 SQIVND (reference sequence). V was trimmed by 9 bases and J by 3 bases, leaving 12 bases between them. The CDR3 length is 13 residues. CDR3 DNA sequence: TGTGCCAGCCGCTACAGCTACAATCAGCCCCAGCATTTT. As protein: CASRYSYNQPQHF.

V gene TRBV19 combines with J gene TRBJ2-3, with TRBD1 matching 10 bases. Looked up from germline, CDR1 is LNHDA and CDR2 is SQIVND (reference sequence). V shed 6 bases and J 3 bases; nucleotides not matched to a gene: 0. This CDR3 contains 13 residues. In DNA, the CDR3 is TGTGCCAGTAGGGACAGGGGGACAGATACGCAGTATTTT. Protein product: CASRDRGTDTQYF. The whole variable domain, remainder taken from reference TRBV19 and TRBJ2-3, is DGGITQSPKYLFRKEGQNVTLSCEQNLNHDAMYWYRQDPGQGLRLIYYSQIVNDFQKGDIAEGYSVSREKKESFPLTVTSAQKNPTAFYLCASRDRGTDTQYFGPGTRLTVL.

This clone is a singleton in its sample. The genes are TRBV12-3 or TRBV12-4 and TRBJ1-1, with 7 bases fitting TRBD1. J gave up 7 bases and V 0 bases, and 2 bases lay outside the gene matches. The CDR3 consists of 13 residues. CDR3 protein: CASSLAGTVEAFF. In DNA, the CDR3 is TGTGCCAGCAGTTTAGCTGGGACAGTTGAAGCTTTCTTT.

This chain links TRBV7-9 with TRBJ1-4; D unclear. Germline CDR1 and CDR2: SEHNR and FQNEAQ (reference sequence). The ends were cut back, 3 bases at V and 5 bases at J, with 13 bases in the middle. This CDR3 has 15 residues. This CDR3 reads CASSLEGGSNEKLFF. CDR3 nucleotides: TGTGCCAGCAGCTTGGAGGGAGGGTCGAATGAAAAACTGTTTTTT. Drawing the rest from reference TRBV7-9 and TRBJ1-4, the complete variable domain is DTGVSQNPRHKITKRGQNVTFRCDPISEHNRLYWYRQTLGQGPEFLTYFQNEAQLEKSRLLSDRFSAERPKGSFSTLEIQRTEQGDSAMYLCASSLEGGSNEKLFFGSGTQLSVL.

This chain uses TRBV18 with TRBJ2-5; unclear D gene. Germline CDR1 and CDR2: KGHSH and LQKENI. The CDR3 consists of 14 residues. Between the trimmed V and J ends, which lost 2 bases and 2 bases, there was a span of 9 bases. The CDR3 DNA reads TGTGCCAGCTCACCAAGGCAGGATCAAGAGACCCAGTACTTC. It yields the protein CASSPRQDQETQYF.

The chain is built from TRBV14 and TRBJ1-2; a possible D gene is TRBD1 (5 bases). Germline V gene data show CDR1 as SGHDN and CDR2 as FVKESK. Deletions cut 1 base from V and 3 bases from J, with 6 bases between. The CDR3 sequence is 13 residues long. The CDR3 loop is CASSQVQDYGYTF. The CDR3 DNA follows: TGTGCCAGCAGCCAAGTACAGGACTATGGCTACACCTTC.

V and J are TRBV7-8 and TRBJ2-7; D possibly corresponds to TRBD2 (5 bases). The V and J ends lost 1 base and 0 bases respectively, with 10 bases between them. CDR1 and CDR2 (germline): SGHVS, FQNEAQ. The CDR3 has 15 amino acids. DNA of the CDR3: TGTGCCAGCAGCTTAGTTGGGAGCAACTCCTACGAGCAGTACTTC. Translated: CASSLVGSNSYEQYF.

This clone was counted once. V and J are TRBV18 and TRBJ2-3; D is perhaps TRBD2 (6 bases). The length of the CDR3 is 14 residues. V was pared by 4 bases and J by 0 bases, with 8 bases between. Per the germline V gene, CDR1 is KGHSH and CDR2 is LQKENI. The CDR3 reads CASSRGTSTDTQYF. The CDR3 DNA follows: TGTGCCAGCTCACGAGGGACTAGCACAGATACGCAGTATTTT.

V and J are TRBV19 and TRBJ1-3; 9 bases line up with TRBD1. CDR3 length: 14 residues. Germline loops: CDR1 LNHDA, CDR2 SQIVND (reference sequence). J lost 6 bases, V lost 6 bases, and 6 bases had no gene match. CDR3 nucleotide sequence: TGTGCCAGTAGCAGGGACAGGGATGAAAACACCATATATTTT. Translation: CASSRDRDENTIYF. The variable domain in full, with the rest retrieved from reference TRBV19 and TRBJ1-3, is DGGITQSPKYLFRKEGQNVTLSCEQNLNHDAMYWYRQDPGQGLRLIYYSQIVNDFQKGDIAEGYSVSREKKESFPLTVTSAQKNPTAFYLCASSRDRDENTIYFGEGSWLTVV.

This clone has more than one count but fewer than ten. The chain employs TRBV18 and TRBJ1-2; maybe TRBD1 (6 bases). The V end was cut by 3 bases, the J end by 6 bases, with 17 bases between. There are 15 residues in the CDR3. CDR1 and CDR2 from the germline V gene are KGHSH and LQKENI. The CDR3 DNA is TGTGCCAGCTCACCTGTGATGCAGGGGAAAAATGGCTACACCTTC. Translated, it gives CASSPVMQGKNGYTF. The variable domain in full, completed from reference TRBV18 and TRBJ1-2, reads NAGVMQNPRHLVRRRGQEARLRCSPMKGHSHVYWYRQLPEEGLKFMVYLQKENIIDESGMPKERFSAEFPKEGPSILRIQQVVRGDSAAYFCASSPVMQGKNGYTFGSGTRLTVV.

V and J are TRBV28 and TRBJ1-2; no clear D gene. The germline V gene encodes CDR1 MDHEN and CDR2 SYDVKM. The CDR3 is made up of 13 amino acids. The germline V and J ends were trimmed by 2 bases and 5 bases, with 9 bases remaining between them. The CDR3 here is CASSLAQTYGYTF. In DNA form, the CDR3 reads TGTGCCAGCAGTTTAGCCCAGACTTATGGCTACACCTTC.

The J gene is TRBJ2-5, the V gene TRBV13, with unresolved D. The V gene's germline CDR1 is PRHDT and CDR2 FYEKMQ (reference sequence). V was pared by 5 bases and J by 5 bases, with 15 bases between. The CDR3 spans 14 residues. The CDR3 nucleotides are TGTGCCAGCAGCCCACTCCTCTCCGGGGAGACCCAGTACTTC. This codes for CASSPLLSGETQYF.

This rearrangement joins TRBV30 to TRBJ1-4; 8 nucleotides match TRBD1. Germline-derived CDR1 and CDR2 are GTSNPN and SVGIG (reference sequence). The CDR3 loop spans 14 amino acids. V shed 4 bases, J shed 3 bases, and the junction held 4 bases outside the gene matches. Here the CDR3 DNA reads TGTGCCTGGATTCACAGGGGGTCTAATGAAAAACTGTTTTTT. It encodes CAWIHRGSNEKLFF.